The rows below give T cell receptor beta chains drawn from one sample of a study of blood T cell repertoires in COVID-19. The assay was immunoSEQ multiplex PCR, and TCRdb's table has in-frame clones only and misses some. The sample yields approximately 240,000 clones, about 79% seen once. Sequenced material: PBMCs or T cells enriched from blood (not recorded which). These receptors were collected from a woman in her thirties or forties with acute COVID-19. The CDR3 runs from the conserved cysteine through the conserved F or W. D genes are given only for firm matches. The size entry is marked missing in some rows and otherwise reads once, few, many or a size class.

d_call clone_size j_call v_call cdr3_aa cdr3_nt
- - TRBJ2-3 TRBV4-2 CASSRNQGTTDTQYF TGTGCCAGCAGCCGAAATCAGGGGACCACAGATACGCAGTATTTT
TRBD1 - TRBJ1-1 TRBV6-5 CATSLYPYRGTEAFF TGTGCCACCAGTCTTTATCCATACAGGGGCACTGAAGCTTTCTTT
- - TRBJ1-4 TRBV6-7 CASLASNVTNEKLFF TGTGCCAGCCTAGCCTCTAATGTAACTAATGAAAAACTGTTTTTT
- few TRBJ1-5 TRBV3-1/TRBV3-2 CASSQAGRDSNQPQHF TGTGCCAGCAGCCAAGCTGGCAGGGACTCCAATCAGCCCCAGCATTTT
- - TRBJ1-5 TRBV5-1 CASSLGDLPDQPQHF TGCGCCAGCAGCTTGGGGGACTTACCGGATCAGCCCCAGCATTTT
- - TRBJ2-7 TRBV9 CASSVEPGPKPSYEQYF TGTGCCAGCAGCGTGGAACCTGGGCCAAAACCCTCCTACGAGCAGTACTTC
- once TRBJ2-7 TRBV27 CASSPAGVGEQYF TGTGCCAGCAGCCCCGCGGGCGTCGGGGAGCAGTACTTC
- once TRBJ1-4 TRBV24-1 CATSDPRGVNEKLFF TGTGCCACCAGTGATCCTCGGGGAGTTAATGAAAAACTGTTTTTT
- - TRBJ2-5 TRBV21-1 CASSQKTRADRTGEGETQYF TGTGCCAGCAGCCAAAAGACCCGGGCAGATCGGACAGGGGAGGGAGAGACCCAGTACTTC
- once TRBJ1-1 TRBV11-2 CASSLGLGNTEAFF TGTGCCAGCAGCTTGGGCTTAGGGAACACTGAAGCTTTCTTT
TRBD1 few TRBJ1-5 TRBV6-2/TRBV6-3 CASSQTGVFQPQHF TGTGCCAGCAGTCAAACAGGGGTTTTTCAGCCCCAGCATTTT
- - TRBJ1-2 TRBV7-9 CASSLEAWGGYTF TGTGCCAGCAGCTTAGAAGCTTGGGGCGGCTACACCTTC
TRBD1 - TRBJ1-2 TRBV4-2 CASSQMGQAGGYTF TGTGCCAGCAGCCAAATGGGACAGGCGGGTGGCTACACCTTC
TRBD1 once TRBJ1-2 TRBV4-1 CASSQDMYRGGYGYTF TGCGCCAGCAGCCAAGATATGTACAGGGGAGGCTATGGCTACACCTTC
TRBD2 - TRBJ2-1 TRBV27 CASRGLAGGNEQFF TGTGCCAGCAGGGGACTAGCGGGCGGCAATGAGCAGTTCTTC
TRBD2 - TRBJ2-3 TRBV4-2 CASSQGGRGGRTDTQYF TGTGCCAGCAGCCAAGGAGGGCGGGGGGGCCGTACAGATACGCAGTATTTT
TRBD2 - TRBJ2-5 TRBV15 CATSVASGGVAYQETQYF TGTGCCACCAGCGTGGCTAGCGGGGGGGTGGCGTACCAAGAGACCCAGTACTTC
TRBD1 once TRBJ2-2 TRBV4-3 CASSQDTGGTGELFF TGCGCCAGCAGCCAAGACACAGGGGGCACCGGGGAGCTGTTTTTT
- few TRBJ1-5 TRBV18 CASSAAGDQPQHF TGTGCCAGCTCCGCGGCGGGCGATCAGCCCCAGCATTTT
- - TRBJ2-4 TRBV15 CATSRQGGAKNIQYF TGTGCCACCAGCAGACAAGGGGGTGCCAAAAACATTCAGTACTTC
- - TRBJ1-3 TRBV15 CATSNHPGSSGNTIYF TGTGCCACCAGTAACCATCCTGGCAGCTCTGGAAACACCATATATTTT
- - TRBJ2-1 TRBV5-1 CASSLDGSPLYNEQFF TGCGCCAGCAGCTTGGACGGGAGTCCCCTTTACAATGAGCAGTTCTTC
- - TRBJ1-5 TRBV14 CASSSTQAGQPQHF TGTGCCAGCAGCTCGACCCAAGCAGGTCAGCCCCAGCATTTT
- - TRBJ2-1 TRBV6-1 CASSERSGRNEQFF TGTGCCAGCAGTGAAAGGTCAGGGCGGAATGAGCAGTTCTTC
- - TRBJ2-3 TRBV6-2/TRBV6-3 CASSSTSDTQYF TGTGCCAGCAGTAGCACGTCAGATACGCAGTATTTT
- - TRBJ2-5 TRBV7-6 CASSAGTDFQETQYF TGTGCCAGCAGCGCGGGGACAGACTTCCAAGAGACCCAGTACTTC
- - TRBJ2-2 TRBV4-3 CASSQDRVSFNTGELFF TGCGCCAGCAGCCAAGATCGGGTTAGCTTTAACACCGGGGAGCTGTTTTTT
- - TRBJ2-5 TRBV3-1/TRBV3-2 CASSQGGGRETQYF TGTGCCAGCAGCCAAGGTGGGGGGAGGGAGACCCAGTACTTC
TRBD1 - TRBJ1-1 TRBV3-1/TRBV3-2 CASSQAHGQGLNTEAFF TGTGCCAGCAGCCAAGCCCACGGACAGGGGTTGAACACTGAAGCTTTCTTT